This record looks at one T cell receptor beta chain sequence and its context. Its antigen remains unknown. Indicated time point: sample taken at primary tumor resection. These data originate in a study of spatial heterogeneity in lung cancer. The V segment lost 5 bases and the J segment 4 bases; nucleotides outside the gene matches: 10. The CDR3 loop spans 16 amino acids. The germline V gene encodes CDR1 SEHNR and CDR2 FQNEAQ (reference sequence). Points from the study as a whole: Higher tumor mutation counts went along with higher counts of expanded intratumoral alpha and beta TCRs.

TCRdb used MiXCR to reprocess the 5' RACE reads, holding one entry per CDR3 protein. The sample includes roughly 7,000 distinct CDR3 sequences, about 14% of them seen just once. V and J are TRBV7-9 and TRBJ2-2; 7 bases match TRBD1. The sequence derives from a male donor with early-stage non-small cell lung cancer. Sequenced material: lung tumor tissue, taken at surgery. The CDR3 DNA reads as TGTGCCAGCAGCCCCCACGGACAGGCGGGCACCGGGGAGCTGTTTTTT. Its translation is CASSPHGQAGTGELFF.